The 31 T cell receptor beta chains below were found in one sample sequenced in a study of CD8+ T cells in alopecia areata. Treatment indicated: oral pan-JAK inhibitor, 5-10 mg twice daily. Reverse transcribed after extraction, RNA yielded cDNA as the sequencing template. Assay used: immunoSEQ multiplex PCR; TCRdb lists only in-frame clones, some missing. This table holds about 190,000 clones, around 60% found once. Here the sequenced sample was CD4+ T cells sorted from blood, taken at week 4, from a patient treated with tofacitinib. These receptor sequences come from a human donor with alopecia areata.

To note about this clone: Other DNA sequences of this sample code for an identical CDR3. This chain connects TRBV30 to TRBJ2-2, with D perhaps TRBD1 or TRBD2 (5 bases each). The CDR3 is 13 amino acids. The germline V gene has CDR1 GTSNPN and CDR2 SVGIG (reference sequence). Trimming took off 0 bases at V and 6 bases at J, with 8 bases between the two ends. CDR3: CAWSVRGAGELFF. The CDR3 region has the DNA TGTGCCTGGAGTGTACGAGGGGCCGGGGAGCTGTTTTTT.

This clone was seen a handful of times. In nucleotides, the CDR3 is TGTGCCAGCAGCTTACCAGCGGGAGGTGTTGTAGATACGCAGTATTTT. Protein: CASSLPAGGVVDTQYF. This chain joins TRBV7-2 and TRBJ2-3, with 9 bases matching TRBD2. The CDR3 is made up of 16 amino acids. V shed 2 bases and J 5 bases; nucleotides not matched to a gene: 8. Germline V gene data show CDR1 as SGHTA and CDR2 as FQGNSA.

This clone showed up just a few times. V usage is TRBV7-2 and J usage is TRBJ1-4; a weak D match, TRBD1 (6 bases). Germline V CDR1 and CDR2: SGHTA, FQGNSA. V was trimmed by 3 bases and J by 7 bases, leaving 15 bases between them. The CDR3 loop spans 15 amino acids. CDR3 sequence reads: CASSFGGSRGEKLFF. Here the CDR3 DNA reads TGTGCCAGCAGCTTCGGCGGGTCCAGGGGTGAAAAACTGTTTTTT.

The chain employs TRBV7-8 and TRBJ2-2; either TRBD1 or TRBD2 may fit D (5 bases each). CDR1 and CDR2 (germline): SGHVS, FQNEAQ. This CDR3 has 15 amino acids. V was clipped by 5 bases and J by 3 bases, with 13 bases between them. The CDR3: CASSQTWGYTGELFF. DNA for the CDR3: TGTGCCAGCAGCCAGACCTGGGGGTACACCGGGGAGCTGTTTTTT.

This clone was detected only once. J is TRBJ2-3 and V is TRBV9, with unresolved D. This CDR3 spans 12 amino acids. The V end lost 0 bases, the J end lost 7 bases, and 6 bases lay between the germline ends. The germline V gene encodes CDR1 SGDLS and CDR2 YYNGEE. The CDR3 DNA is TGTGCCAGCAGCGTAGTGGATAATACGCAGTATTTT. Amino acid sequence: CASSVVDNTQYF.

This chain connects TRBV19 to TRBJ2-3; no reliable D call. V lost 8 bases, J lost 1 base, and 13 bases lay in between. The CDR3 totals 14 residues. Per the germline V gene, CDR1 is LNHDA and CDR2 is SQIVND (reference sequence). CDR3 bases: TGTGCCAGTCGAAAAGGGTCTGGCACAGATACGCAGTATTTT. Amino acids: CASRKGSGTDTQYF. Using reference TRBV19 and TRBJ2-3 for the parts outside the CDR3, the full variable domain is DGGITQSPKYLFRKEGQNVTLSCEQNLNHDAMYWYRQDPGQGLRLIYYSQIVNDFQKGDIAEGYSVSREKKESFPLTVTSAQKNPTAFYLCASRKGSGTDTQYFGPGTRLTVL.

This clone was picked up a small number of times. The J gene is TRBJ2-7, the V gene TRBV7-6, with D possibly matching TRBD2 (5 bases). The CDR3 runs to 12 residues. V was cut by 5 bases and J by 7 bases, with 12 bases left in between. From germline, CDR1 is SGHVS and CDR2 FNYEAQ. CDR3 sequence reads: CASSSLTGEQYF. The CDR3 bases are TGTGCCAGCAGCAGCCTCACGGGAGAGCAGTACTTC.

The rearrangement uses TRBV7-3 and TRBJ2-1, with TRBD2 matching 11 bases. This CDR3 contains 15 residues. Trimming took 4 bases from V and 4 from J; bases not matched to a gene: 3. CDR1 SGHTA and CDR2 FQGTGA come from the germline V gene. CDR3 amino acids: CASSSTSGSYNEQFF. The CDR3 nucleotides read TGTGCCAGCAGCTCAACTAGCGGGAGTTACAATGAGCAGTTCTTC.

A few counts support this clone. The chain is built from TRBV2 and TRBJ2-3; either TRBD1 or TRBD2 may supply D (5 bases each). The CDR3 runs to 15 residues. The V end lost 5 bases, the J end lost 0 bases, and 12 bases lay between the germline ends. CDR1 SNHLY and CDR2 FYNNEI come from the germline V gene. The CDR3 here is CASSPRGPSTDTQYF. The CDR3 DNA is TGTGCCAGCAGTCCCCGGGGACCGAGCACAGATACGCAGTATTTT.

With respect to this clone: The same CDR3 arises from other DNA sequences in this sample as well. V and J are TRBV5-1 and TRBJ1-1; D remains unclear. Trimming took 2 bases from V and 0 from J, leaving 8 bases between them. Germline V lookup: CDR1 SGHRS, CDR2 YFSETQ. The CDR3 sequence is 14 residues long. CDR3 amino acids: CASSLAGMNTEAFF. CDR3 in DNA: TGCGCCAGCAGCTTAGCCGGTATGAACACTGAAGCTTTCTTT.

The chain uses TRBV19 and TRBJ2-2; D remains ambiguous. This CDR3 contains 12 residues. The germline V gene encodes CDR1 LNHDA and CDR2 SQIVND (reference sequence). With 6 bases removed from V and 2 bases from J, the gap between germline ends came to 4 bases. The DNA for the CDR3 is TGTGCCAGTAGGACCAACACCGGGGAGCTGTTTTTT. Translating gives CASRTNTGELFF. Together with reference TRBV19 and TRBJ2-2, the CDR3 gives the full variable domain: DGGITQSPKYLFRKEGQNVTLSCEQNLNHDAMYWYRQDPGQGLRLIYYSQIVNDFQKGDIAEGYSVSREKKESFPLTVTSAQKNPTAFYLCASRTNTGELFFGEGSRLTVL.

CDR3: CASSSPRVGVTTNEKLFF. The CDR3 DNA follows: TGTGCCAGCAGCTCCCCCAGGGTAGGGGTTACTACTAATGAAAAACTGTTTTTT. The chain combines TRBV28 with TRBJ1-4; D is perhaps TRBD1 (5 bases). Germline CDR1 reads MDHEN; CDR2 reads SYDVKM. The CDR3 is 18 amino acids. V was shortened by 6 bases and J by 2 bases, with 22 bases between the two germline ends.

V usage is TRBV30 and J usage is TRBJ1-5, with a weak D call TRBD1 (5 bases). The germline CDR1 and CDR2 sequences are GTSNPN and SVGIG (reference sequence). With 0 bases removed from V and 1 base from J, the gap between germline ends came to 10 bases. The CDR3 totals 15 residues. DNA for the CDR3: TGTGCCTGGAGTGTACCGGGGGTCAGCAATCAGCCCCAGCATTTT. Its protein product is CAWSVPGVSNQPQHF.

The V gene is TRBV30, the J gene TRBJ2-7; TRBD1 aligns across 9 bases. Germline-derived CDR1 and CDR2 are GTSNPN and SVGIG (reference sequence). This CDR3 spans 14 amino acids. The junction had 5 bases not matched to a gene; V was cut back by 1 base and J by 4 bases. For the CDR3, the DNA is TGTGCCTGGAGTGCTGACAGGGGGGTTTACGAGCAGTACTTC. Its translation is CAWSADRGVYEQYF.

The rearrangement joins TRBV7-2 to TRBJ2-5; 10 bases line up with TRBD2. The CDR3 runs 17 residues. Germline-derived CDR1 and CDR2 are SGHTA and FQGNSA. The J segment lost 1 base and the V segment lost 1 base, leaving 6 bases of the junction unmatched. The chain's CDR3 is CASSLGGTSVPQETQYF. In nucleotides, the CDR3 is TGTGCCAGCAGCTTAGGGGGGACTAGCGTCCCCCAAGAGACCCAGTACTTC. The whole variable domain, remainder taken from reference TRBV7-2 and TRBJ2-5, is GAGVSQSPSNKVTEKGKDVELRCDPISGHTALYWYRQSLGQGLEFLIYFQGNSAPDKSGLPSDRFSAERTGGSVSTLTIQRTQQEDSAVYLCASSLGGTSVPQETQYFGPGTRLLVL.

As regards this clone: Other DNA sequences in the sample encode the same CDR3. The rearrangement joins TRBV4-2 to TRBJ2-3, with 11 bases matching TRBD2. This CDR3 spans 16 amino acids. The V gene's germline CDR1 is LGHNA and CDR2 YNFKEQ. V lost 4 bases to trimming and J lost 2 bases; unmatched junction nucleotides: 5. The chain's CDR3 is CASSPLSGRATDTQYF. CDR3 DNA: TGTGCCAGCAGCCCACTTAGCGGGAGGGCCACAGATACGCAGTATTTT.

J is TRBJ2-1 and V is TRBV30, with D unresolved. Germline CDR1 GTSNPN, CDR2 SVGIG (reference sequence). The CDR3 spans 15 residues. V lost 0 bases and J lost 5, with 14 bases in between. CDR3 nucleotide sequence: TGTGCCTGGAGTGTAGGTAGGGCCTACAACAATGAGCAGTTCTTC. Translating gives CAWSVGRAYNNEQFF.

The rearrangement links TRBV5-4 to TRBJ2-7, with D possibly TRBD2 on 7 matching bases. The CDR3 totals 15 residues. The V end lost 4 bases, the J end lost 4 bases, and 18 bases lay between the germline ends. CDR1 is SGHNT, CDR2 YYREEE, per germline (reference sequence). The CDR3 spells CASSPRRGRGYEQYF. CDR3 in DNA: TGTGCCAGCAGCCCCCGACGGGGGAGGGGGTACGAGCAGTACTTC.

This clone was picked up a small number of times. The chain combines TRBV30 with TRBJ1-1; 8 bases match TRBD1. Trimming took 1 base from V and 7 from J; bases not matched to a gene: 8. The CDR3 runs to 14 residues. Germline CDR1 GTSNPN, CDR2 SVGIG (reference sequence). The CDR3 loop is CAWSARQGRGEAFF. For the CDR3, the DNA is TGTGCCTGGAGTGCCCGACAGGGGAGGGGTGAAGCTTTCTTT.

This clone appeared a few times. The CDR3 DNA follows: TGCAGCGGTACCGGGACAGGGAGAACTTTCTTT. It specifies CSGTGTGRTFF. The chain combines TRBV29-1 with TRBJ1-1, with 9 bases identical to TRBD1. V was pared by 7 bases and J by 12 bases, with 9 bases of the junction left unmatched. Germline CDR1 is SQVTM and CDR2 is ANQGSEA. The CDR3 sequence is 11 residues long.

The gene calls are TRBV4-1 and TRBJ2-3; D possibly corresponds to TRBD2 (6 bases). The CDR3 contains 17 residues. Germline CDR1 reads MGHRA; CDR2 reads YSYEKL. V lost 0 bases and J lost 6, with 19 bases in between. CDR3 residues: CASSQELASLKADTQYF. The CDR3, as DNA: TGCGCCAGCAGCCAAGAACTAGCCTCCCTAAAGGCCGATACGCAGTATTTT.

As to this clone: Other DNA sequences within the sample encode an identical CDR3. The chain recombines TRBV29-1 with TRBJ2-3; perhaps TRBD2 as D (6 bases). CDR1 and CDR2 (germline): SQVTM, ANQGSEA. The CDR3 has 12 residues. V was clipped by 4 bases and J by 3 bases, with 8 bases between them. For the CDR3, the DNA is TGCAGCGTTGCGGAGGGTACAGATACGCAGTATTTT. Its protein is CSVAEGTDTQYF.

V is TRBV11-2 and J is TRBJ2-2; D is possibly TRBD2 (5 bases). Germline CDR1 SGHAT, CDR2 FQNNGV. The CDR3 covers 15 residues. V dropped 1 base and J dropped 2 bases, with 8 bases sitting between them. CDR3 region: CASSLGRVNTGELFF. The CDR3 nucleotides read TGTGCCAGCAGCTTAGGGCGGGTAAACACCGGGGAGCTGTTTTTT.

The CDR3 loop is CAWSPGLADYNEQFF. CDR3 nucleotides: TGTGCCTGGAGTCCGGGACTAGCGGATTACAATGAGCAGTTCTTC. The chain carries TRBV30 and TRBJ2-1; 11 nucleotides match TRBD2. CDR1 and CDR2 from the germline V gene are GTSNPN and SVGIG (reference sequence). V lost 2 bases to trimming and J lost 4 bases; unmatched junction nucleotides: 4. The CDR3 runs 15 residues.

The chain is built from TRBV6-4 and TRBJ2-7; D is perhaps TRBD2 (8 bases). V lost 7 bases to trimming and J lost 3 bases, with 22 bases between them. Germline V gene sequence: CDR1 MRHNA, CDR2 SNTAGT. CDR3 length equals 16 residues. CDR3 in DNA: TGTGCCAGCAACGGGAGGGGGGCAGGGGGAAGCTACGAGCAGTACTTC. Translating it yields CASNGRGAGGSYEQYF.

The chain uses TRBV2 and TRBJ2-7; no clear D. CDR3 size: 12 residues. Trimming removed 1 base at V and 4 bases at J, with 5 bases between. Germline lookup yields CDR1 SNHLY and CDR2 FYNNEI. CDR3 region: CASSEDRYEQYF. CDR3 sequence (DNA): TGTGCCAGCAGTGAAGATAGGTACGAGCAGTACTTC.

The chain recombines TRBV11-3 with TRBJ2-1; 14 bases agree with TRBD2. Germline lookup yields CDR1 SGHNT and CDR2 YENEEA. The CDR3 has 16 amino acids. J lost 4 bases, V lost 4 bases, and 3 bases had no gene match. CDR3 sequence: CASSSGTSGRYNEQFF. In nucleotides, the CDR3 is TGTGCCAGCAGCTCCGGGACTAGCGGGAGATACAATGAGCAGTTCTTC.

The V and J genes are TRBV29-1 and TRBJ2-5, with D possibly being TRBD2 (6 bases). Germline CDR1 is SQVTM and CDR2 is ANQGSEA. This CDR3 is 12 amino acids long. V lost 3 bases to trimming and J lost 1 base, with 6 bases between them. Here the CDR3 reads CSVEGLQETQYF. The CDR3 coding sequence is TGCAGCGTTGAGGGACTCCAAGAGACCCAGTACTTC.

The CDR3 here is CASSGSYNEQFF. The CDR3 nucleotides are TGTGCCAGCAGTGGGAGTTACAATGAGCAGTTCTTC. The chain joins TRBV2 to TRBJ2-1, with D hard to call. This CDR3 region has 12 residues. Per the germline V gene, CDR1 is SNHLY and CDR2 is FYNNEI. V was cut by 4 bases and J by 4 bases, with 5 bases left in between.

The chain uses TRBV30 and TRBJ2-5; either TRBD1 or TRBD2 may supply D (5 bases each). Germline CDR1 reads GTSNPN; CDR2 reads SVGIG (reference sequence). The V end lost 0 bases, the J end lost 4 bases, and 12 bases lay between the germline ends. The length of the CDR3 is 14 residues. The CDR3 protein is CAWSVTAGGETQYF. The CDR3 bases are TGTGCCTGGAGTGTGACAGCAGGAGGAGAGACCCAGTACTTC.

The CDR3 sequence is CASRALVTSREQYF. In DNA form, the CDR3 reads TGTGCCAGCAGGGCACTAGTTACAAGCCGCGAGCAGTACTTC. The chain links TRBV2 to TRBJ2-7, with D tentatively TRBD2 (5 bases). This CDR3 is 14 amino acids long. Germline CDR1 is SNHLY and CDR2 is FYNNEI. The V and J ends lost 6 bases and 6 bases respectively, with 18 bases between them.